This T cell receptor beta chain was sequenced during a study of OX40 agonist ivuxolimab in advanced cancers. In the study overall: Every 2 weeks, patients received ivuxolimab intravenously, dosed at 0.01 to 10 mg/kg. Patients undergoing dose escalation presented with hepatocellular carcinoma, melanoma, renal cell or head and neck cancer. Study-level findings and limits: Clones of CD4+ and CD8+ blood T cells grew by week 6 at doses of 0.1 to 3.0 mg/kg. People who partly responded at 0.1-3.0 mg/kg had some of the least clonal expansion seen.

Produced via immunoSEQ multiplex PCR; TCRdb's table is partial and in-frame only. The sample shows around 73,000 clones, just under 90% of them seen only once. V dropped 3 bases and J dropped 2 bases, with 7 bases sitting between them. CDR1 is MDHEN and CDR2 is SYDVKM in the germline V gene. The CDR3 contains 14 residues. As to this clone: The antigen remains undetermined.

The receptor was derived from an adult with an advanced solid tumor such as melanoma, head and neck, liver or kidney cancer. The chain has TRBV28 and TRBJ2-2; unclear D gene. The sequencing used CD4+ or CD8+ T cells sorted from blood, collected in a trial of the OX40 agonist ivuxolimab. CDR3 sequence reads: CASSFRLNTGELFF. The CDR3 DNA sequence: TGTGCCAGCAGTTTCCGACTTAACACCGGGGAGCTGTTTTTT.